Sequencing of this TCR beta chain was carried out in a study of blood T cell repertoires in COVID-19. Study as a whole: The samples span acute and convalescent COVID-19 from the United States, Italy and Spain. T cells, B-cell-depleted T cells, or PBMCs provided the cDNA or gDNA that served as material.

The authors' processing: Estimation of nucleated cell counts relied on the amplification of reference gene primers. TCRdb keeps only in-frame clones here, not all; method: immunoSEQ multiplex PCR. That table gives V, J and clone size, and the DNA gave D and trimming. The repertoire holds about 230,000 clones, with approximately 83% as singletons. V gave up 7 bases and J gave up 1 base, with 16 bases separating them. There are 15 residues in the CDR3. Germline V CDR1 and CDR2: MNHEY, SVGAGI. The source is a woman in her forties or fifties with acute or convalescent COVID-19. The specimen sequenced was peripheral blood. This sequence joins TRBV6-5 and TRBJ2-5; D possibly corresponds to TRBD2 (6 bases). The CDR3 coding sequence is TGTGCCAGCACCCCTACCGGGGACTTCCAAGAGACCCAGTACTTC. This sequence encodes CASTPTGDFQETQYF.